The clone carrying this TCR beta chain was observed a single time. The data are from a study of blood T cell repertoires in COVID-19. Background on the study: Acute and convalescent COVID-19 samples came from the United States, Italy and Spain.

Here immunoSEQ multiplex PCR was the method, and the copy in TCRdb shows in-frame clones only, minus some. The sample carries some 270,000 clones, approximately 88% recorded once. This TCR was sampled from a woman between 35 and 50 years old who had been exposed to COVID-19. Sequenced sample: PBMCs or T cells enriched from blood (not recorded which).

The CDR3 bases are TGTGCCAGCTCACCGATGGGCAGGACAGGGCCTAACACTGAAGCTTTCTTT. The encoded protein is CASSPMGRTGPNTEAFF. J is TRBJ1-1 and V is TRBV18, with TRBD1 matching over 8 bases. Trimming cost V 3 bases and J 2 bases; bases outside gene matches: 11. Germline CDR1 and CDR2: KGHSH and LQKENI. The CDR3 contains 17 residues.